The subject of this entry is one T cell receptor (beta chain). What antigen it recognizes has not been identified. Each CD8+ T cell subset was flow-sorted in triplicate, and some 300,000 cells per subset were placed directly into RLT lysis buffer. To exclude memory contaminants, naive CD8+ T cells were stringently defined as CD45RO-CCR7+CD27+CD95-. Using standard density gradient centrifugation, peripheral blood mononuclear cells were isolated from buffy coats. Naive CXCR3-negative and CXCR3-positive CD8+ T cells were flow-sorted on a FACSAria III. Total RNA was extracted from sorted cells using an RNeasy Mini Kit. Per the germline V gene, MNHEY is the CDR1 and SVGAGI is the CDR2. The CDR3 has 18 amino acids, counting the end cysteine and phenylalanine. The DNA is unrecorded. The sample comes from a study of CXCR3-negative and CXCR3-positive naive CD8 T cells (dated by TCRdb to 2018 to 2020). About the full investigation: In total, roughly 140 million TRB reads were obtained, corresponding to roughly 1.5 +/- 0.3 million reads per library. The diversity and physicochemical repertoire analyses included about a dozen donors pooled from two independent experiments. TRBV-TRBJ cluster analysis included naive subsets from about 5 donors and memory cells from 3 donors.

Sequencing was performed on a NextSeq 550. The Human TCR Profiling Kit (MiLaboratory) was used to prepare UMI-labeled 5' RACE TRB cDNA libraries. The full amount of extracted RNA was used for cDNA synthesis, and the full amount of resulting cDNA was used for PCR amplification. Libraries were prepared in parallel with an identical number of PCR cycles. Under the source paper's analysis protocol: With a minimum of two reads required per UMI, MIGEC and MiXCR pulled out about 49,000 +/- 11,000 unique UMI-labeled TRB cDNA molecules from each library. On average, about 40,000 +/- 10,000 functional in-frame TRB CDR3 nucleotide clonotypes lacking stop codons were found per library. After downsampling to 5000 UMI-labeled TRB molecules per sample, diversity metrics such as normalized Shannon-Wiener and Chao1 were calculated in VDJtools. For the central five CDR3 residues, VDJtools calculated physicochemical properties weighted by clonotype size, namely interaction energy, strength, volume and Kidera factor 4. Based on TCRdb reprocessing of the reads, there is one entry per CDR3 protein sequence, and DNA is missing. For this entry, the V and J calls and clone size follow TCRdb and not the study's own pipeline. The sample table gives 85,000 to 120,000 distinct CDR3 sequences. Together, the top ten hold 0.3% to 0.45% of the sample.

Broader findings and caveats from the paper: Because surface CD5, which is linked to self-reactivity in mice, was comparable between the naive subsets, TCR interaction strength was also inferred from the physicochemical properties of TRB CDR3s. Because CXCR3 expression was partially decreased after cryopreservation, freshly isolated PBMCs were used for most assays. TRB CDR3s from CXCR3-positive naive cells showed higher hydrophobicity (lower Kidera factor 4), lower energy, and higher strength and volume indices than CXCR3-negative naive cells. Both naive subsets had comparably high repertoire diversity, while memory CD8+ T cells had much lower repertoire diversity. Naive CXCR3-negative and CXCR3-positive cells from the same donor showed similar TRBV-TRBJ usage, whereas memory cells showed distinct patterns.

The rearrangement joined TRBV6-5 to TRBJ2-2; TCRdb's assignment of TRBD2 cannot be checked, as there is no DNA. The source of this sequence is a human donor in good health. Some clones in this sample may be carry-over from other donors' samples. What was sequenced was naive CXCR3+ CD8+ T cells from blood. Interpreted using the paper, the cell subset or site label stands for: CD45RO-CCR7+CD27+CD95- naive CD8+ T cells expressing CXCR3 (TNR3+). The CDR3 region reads CASSYKLAGGDGTGELFF.